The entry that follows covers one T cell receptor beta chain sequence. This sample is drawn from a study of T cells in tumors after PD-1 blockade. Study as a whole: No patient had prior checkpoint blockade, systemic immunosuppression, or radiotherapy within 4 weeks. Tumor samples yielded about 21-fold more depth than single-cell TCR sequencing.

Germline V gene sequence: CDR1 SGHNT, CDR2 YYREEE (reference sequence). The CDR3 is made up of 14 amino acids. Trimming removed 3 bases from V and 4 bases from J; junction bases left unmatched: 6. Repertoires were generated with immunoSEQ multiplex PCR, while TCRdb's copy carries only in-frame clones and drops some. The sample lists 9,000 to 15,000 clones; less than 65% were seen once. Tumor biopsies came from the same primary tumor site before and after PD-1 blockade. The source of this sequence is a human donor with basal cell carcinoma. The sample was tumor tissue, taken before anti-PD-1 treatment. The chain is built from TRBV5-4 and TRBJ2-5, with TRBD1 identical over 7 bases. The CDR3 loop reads CASSYPGQLETQYF. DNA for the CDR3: TGTGCCAGCAGCTACCCGGGACAGCTAGAGACCCAGTACTTC.